A selection of T cell receptor beta chains follows, all from one sample in a study of blood T cell repertoires in COVID-19. Produced via immunoSEQ multiplex PCR; TCRdb's table is partial and in-frame only. The sample lists approximately 200,000 clones, more than 75% occurring once. The material sequenced was PBMCs or T cells enriched from blood (not recorded which). The receptors originated from a woman aged 25 to 45 who had recovered from COVID-19. CDR3s include the opening cysteine and the closing phenylalanine or tryptophan.

TRBV5-1	TRBJ2-6	CASQDRGHSGANVLTF
TRBV27	TRBJ2-1	CASSTEPGQNRGNEQFF
TRBV5-3	TRBJ2-1	CARSLAAGTSGRAGLDEQFF
TRBV27	TRBJ2-2	CASSLRERPPNTGELFF
TRBV5-5	TRBJ1-4	CASSLSGQSNEKLFF
TRBV28	TRBJ2-7	CASSSWAEQYF
TRBV24-1	TRBJ1-1	CATSELGGQAFF
TRBV3-1/TRBV3-2	TRBJ2-7	CASSQATSRGSFAYEQYF
TRBV28	TRBJ2-5	CASSLSPGQAKTIQETQYF
TRBV4-1	TRBJ1-2	CASSQVDGAPGFNYGYTF
TRBV30	TRBJ2-7	CAWSVGDEQYF
TRBV4-1	TRBJ1-1	CASSQDMNTEAFF
TRBV5-1	TRBJ1-1	CASSLQGLGTEAFF
TRBV6-5	TRBJ1-1	CASIGQGGTEAFF
TRBV19	TRBJ1-2	CASSPGTGKVGYTF
TRBV15	TRBJ1-1	CATSREDSEAFF
TRBV28	TRBJ1-2	CASSLGTVGTNYGYTF
TRBV4-1	TRBJ1-6	CASSRLTGSSYNSPLHF
TRBV19	TRBJ2-3	CASSFRREWTDTQYF
TRBV7-2	TRBJ2-1	CASSTNRLAGEQFF
TRBV30	TRBJ2-1	CAWKGSNEQFF
TRBV19	TRBJ1-2	CASSIIANYGYTF
TRBV18	TRBJ2-6	CASLRGADSGANVLTF
TRBV10-3	TRBJ2-2	CAISDRGTSGRTGELFF
TRBV27	TRBJ2-7	CASSLKAGPYEQYF
TRBV6-5	TRBJ2-1	CASYSGRAYNEQFF
TRBV5-1	TRBJ2-7	CASSDGASDTYEQYF
TRBV28	TRBJ2-1	CASSSPGQGGNEQFF
TRBV27	TRBJ2-6	CASRRDWDSGANVLTF
TRBV28	TRBJ2-1	CASSAPGTGGWNEQFF
TRBV5-6	TRBJ1-2	CASSLDRGLGYTF
TRBV18	TRBJ1-3	CASSPTGSGNTIYF
TRBV19	TRBJ1-5	CASSVIPTGIGHISNQPQHF